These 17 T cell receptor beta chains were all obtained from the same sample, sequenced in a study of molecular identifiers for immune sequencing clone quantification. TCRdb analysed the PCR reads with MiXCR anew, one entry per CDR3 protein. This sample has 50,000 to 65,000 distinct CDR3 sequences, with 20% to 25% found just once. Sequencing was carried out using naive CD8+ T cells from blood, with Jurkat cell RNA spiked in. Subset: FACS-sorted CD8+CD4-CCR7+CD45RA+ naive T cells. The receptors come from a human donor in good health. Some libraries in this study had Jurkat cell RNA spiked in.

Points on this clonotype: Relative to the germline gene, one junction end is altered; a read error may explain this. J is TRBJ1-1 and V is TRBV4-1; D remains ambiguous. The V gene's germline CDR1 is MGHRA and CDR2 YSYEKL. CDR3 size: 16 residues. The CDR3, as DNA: TGCGCCAGCAGCCAAGATGATCAGGAATTGAACACCGAAGCTTTCTTT. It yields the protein CASSQDDQELNTEAFF.

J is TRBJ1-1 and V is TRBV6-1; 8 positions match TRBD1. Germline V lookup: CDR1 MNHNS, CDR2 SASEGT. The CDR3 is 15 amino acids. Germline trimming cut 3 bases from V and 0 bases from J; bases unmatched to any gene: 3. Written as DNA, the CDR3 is TGTGCCAGCAGTGAGTGGACAGGGCTGAACACTGAAGCTTTCTTT. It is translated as CASSEWTGLNTEAFF.

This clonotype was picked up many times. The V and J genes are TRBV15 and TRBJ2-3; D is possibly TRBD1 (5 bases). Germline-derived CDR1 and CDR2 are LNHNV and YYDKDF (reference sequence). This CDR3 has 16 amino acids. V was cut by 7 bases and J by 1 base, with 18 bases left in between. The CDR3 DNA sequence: TGTGCCACCACGCGAACCAAGGGGTTTGGCACAGATACGCAGTATTTT. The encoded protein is CATTRTKGFGTDTQYF. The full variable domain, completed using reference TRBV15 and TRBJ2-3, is DAMVIQNPRYQVTQFGKPVTLSCSQTLNHNVMYWYQQKSSQAPKLLFHYYDKDFNNEADTPDNFQSRRPNTSFCFLDIRSPGLGDTAMYLCATTRTKGFGTDTQYFGPGTRLTVL.

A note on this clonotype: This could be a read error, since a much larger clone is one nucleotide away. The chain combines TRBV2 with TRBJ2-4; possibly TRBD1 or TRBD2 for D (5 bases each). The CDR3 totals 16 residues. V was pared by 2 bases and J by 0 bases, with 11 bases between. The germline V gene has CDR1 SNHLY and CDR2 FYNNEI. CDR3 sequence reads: CASSERGPLAKNIQYF. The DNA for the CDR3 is TGTGCCAGCAGTGAACGGGGCCCACTAGCCAAAAACATTCAGTACTTC. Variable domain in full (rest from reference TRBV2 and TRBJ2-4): EPEVTQTPSHQVTQMGQEVILRCVPISNHLYFYWYRQILGQKVEFLVSFYNNEISEKSEIFDDQFSVERPDGSNFTLKIRSTKLEDSAMYFCASSERGPLAKNIQYFGAGTRLSVL.

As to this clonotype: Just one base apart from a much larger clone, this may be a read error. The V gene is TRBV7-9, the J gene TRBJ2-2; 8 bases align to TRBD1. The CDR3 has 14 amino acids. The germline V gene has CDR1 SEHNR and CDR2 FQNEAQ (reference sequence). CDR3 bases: TGTGCCGGCAGGCGGACAGGGAAAACCGGGGAGCTGTTTTTT. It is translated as CAGRRTGKTGELFF.

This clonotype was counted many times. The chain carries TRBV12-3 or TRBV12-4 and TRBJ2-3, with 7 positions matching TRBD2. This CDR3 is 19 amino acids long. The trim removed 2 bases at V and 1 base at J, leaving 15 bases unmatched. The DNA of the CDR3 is TGTGCCAGCAGTTTATCGAAGCGGGGAGGAGTTTTCGGCACAGATACGCAGTATTTT. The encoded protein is CASSLSKRGGVFGTDTQYF.

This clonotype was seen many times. The CDR3 reads CASGAGHSYEQYF. The DNA of the CDR3 is TGTGCCAGCGGGGCAGGGCACTCCTACGAGCAGTACTTC. This chain uses TRBV6-5 with TRBJ2-7, with a tentative D call TRBD1 (5 bases). V was shortened by 8 bases and J by 0 bases, with 11 bases between the two germline ends. Germline V CDR1 and CDR2: MNHEY, SVGAGI. The CDR3 sequence is 13 residues long.

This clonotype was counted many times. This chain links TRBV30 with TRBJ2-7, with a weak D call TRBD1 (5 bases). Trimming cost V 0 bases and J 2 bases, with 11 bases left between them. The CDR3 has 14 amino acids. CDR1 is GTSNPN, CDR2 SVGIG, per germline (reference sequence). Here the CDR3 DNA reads TGTGCCTGGAGTGTAGGGGCCTCACCCTACGAGCAGTACTTC. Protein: CAWSVGASPYEQYF. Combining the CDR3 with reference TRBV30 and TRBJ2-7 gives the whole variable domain SQTIHQWPATLVQPVGSPLSLECTVEGTSNPNLYWYRQAAGRGLQLLFYSVGIGQISSEVPQNLSASRPQDRQFILSSKKLLLSDSGFYLCAWSVGASPYEQYFGPGTRLTVT.

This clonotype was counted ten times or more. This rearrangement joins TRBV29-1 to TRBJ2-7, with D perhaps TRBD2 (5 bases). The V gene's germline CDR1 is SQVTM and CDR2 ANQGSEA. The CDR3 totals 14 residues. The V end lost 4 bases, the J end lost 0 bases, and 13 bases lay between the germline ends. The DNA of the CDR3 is TGCAGCGTTGTGGTTCGAGGGAACTCCTACGAGCAGTACTTC. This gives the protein CSVVVRGNSYEQYF.

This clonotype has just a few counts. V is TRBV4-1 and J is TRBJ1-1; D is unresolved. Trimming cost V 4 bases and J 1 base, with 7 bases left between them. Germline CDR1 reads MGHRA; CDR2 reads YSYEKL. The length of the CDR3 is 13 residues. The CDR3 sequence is CASSPPGNTEAFF. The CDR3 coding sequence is TGCGCCAGCAGCCCTCCGGGGAACACTGAAGCTTTCTTT.

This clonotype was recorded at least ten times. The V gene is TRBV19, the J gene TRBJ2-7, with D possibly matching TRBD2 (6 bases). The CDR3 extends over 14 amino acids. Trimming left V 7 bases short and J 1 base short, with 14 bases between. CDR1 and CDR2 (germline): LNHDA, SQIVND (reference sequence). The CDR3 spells CASTPGLGSYEQYF. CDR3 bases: TGTGCCAGTACGCCGGGACTCGGGTCCTACGAGCAGTACTTC.

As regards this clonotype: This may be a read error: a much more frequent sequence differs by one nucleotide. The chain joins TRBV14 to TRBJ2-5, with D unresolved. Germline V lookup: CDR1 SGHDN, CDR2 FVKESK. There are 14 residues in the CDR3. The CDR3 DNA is TGTGCCTGCAGCCAGGACCTGTACCAAGAGACCCAGTACTTC. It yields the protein CACSQDLYQETQYF.

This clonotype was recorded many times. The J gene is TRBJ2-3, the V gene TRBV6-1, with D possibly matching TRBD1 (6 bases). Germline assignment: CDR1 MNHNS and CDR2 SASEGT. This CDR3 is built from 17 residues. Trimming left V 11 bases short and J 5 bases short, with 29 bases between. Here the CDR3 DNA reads TGTGCCGTCAGGACCTCTCCGGGACACCCGTGGGGAGATACGCAGTATTTT. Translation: CAVRTSPGHPWGDTQYF.

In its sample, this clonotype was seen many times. CDR3 in amino acids: CASSKVGAYNEQFF. CDR3 in DNA: TGTGCCAGCAGTAAGGTTGGGGCCTACAATGAGCAGTTCTTC. The chain has TRBV7-2 and TRBJ2-1; unclear D gene. Germline CDR1 reads SGHTA; CDR2 reads FQGNSA. The CDR3 extends over 14 amino acids. Trimming removed 6 bases from V and 2 bases from J, with 11 bases in between. Full variable domain (rest looked up from reference TRBV7-2 and TRBJ2-1): GAGVSQSPSNKVTEKGKDVELRCDPISGHTALYWYRQSLGQGLEFLIYFQGNSAPDKSGLPSDRFSAERTGGSVSTLTIQRTQQEDSAVYLCASSKVGAYNEQFFGPGTRLTVL.

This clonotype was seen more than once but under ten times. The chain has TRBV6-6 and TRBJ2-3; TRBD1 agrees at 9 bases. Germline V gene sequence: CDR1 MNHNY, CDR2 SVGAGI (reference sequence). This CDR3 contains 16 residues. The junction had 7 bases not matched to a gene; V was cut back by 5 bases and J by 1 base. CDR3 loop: CASSADRGGGTDTQYF. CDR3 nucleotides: TGTGCCAGCAGTGCCGACAGGGGGGGTGGCACAGATACGCAGTATTTT.

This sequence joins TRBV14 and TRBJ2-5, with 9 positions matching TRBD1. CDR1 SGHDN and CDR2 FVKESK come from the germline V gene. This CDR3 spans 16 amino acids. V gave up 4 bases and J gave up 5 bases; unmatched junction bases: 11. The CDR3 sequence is CASSPIPGQGFETQYF. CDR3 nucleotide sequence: TGTGCCAGCAGCCCGATACCGGGACAGGGTTTCGAGACCCAGTACTTC.

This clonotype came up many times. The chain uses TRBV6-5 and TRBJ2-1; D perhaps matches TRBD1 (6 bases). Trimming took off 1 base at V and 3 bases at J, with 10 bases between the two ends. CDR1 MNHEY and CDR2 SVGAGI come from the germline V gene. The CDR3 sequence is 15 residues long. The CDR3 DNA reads TGTGCCAGCAGTTACTTTCAAGGGGGCTACAATGAGCAGTTCTTC. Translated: CASSYFQGGYNEQFF.